This T cell receptor beta chain was sequenced during a study of control samples from healthy donors and cancer patients. Trimming removed 6 bases from V and 0 bases from J, with 14 bases in between. Germline V gene lookup returns CDR1 MDHEN and CDR2 SYDVKM. The CDR3 length is 15 residues. Clones were read by immunoSEQ multiplex PCR, and TCRdb kept only the in-frame ones, dropping some. The sample has roughly 80,000 clones, roughly 90% seen once; the top ten hold under 2%. This clonotype was sampled from a woman in her sixties or seventies with head and neck cancer. The rearrangement joins TRBV28 to TRBJ1-2; D is undetermined. The sample taken for sequencing was PBMCs. The CDR3 loop reads CASRYGRRANYGYTF. The DNA of the CDR3 is TGTGCCAGCAGATACGGACGAAGAGCTAACTATGGCTACACCTTC.